The 29 T cell receptor beta chains below were found in one sample sequenced in a study of regulatory T cells in long-lasting Graves disease. Relying on iRepertoire HTBI primers and Arm-PCR of CDR3 regions, the team built TCR beta libraries. A single record per CDR3 protein comes from TCRdb applying MiXCR to the multiplex PCR reads. The repertoire holds 550,000 to 700,000 distinct CDR3 sequences, roughly a sixth seen once, with 9.5% to 15% in the top ten. Regarding time point: newly diagnosed GD, antithyroid drugs for less than 3 months. From RNA extracted from PBMCs, the TCR library was made. These data also formed part of another study, on T cells in Graves' hyperthyroidism and ophthalmopathy.

The source was peripheral blood mononuclear cells (PBMCs), collected at new diagnosis, from a patient treated with antithyroid drugs. The receptor source for this set is a man aged 18 to 35 with Graves disease.

The V call is TRBV5-6, the J call TRBJ1-6; D gene ambiguous. The CDR3 has 12 residues. Germline values: CDR1 SGHDT, CDR2 YYEEEE. V was pared by 0 bases and J by 10 bases, with 5 bases between. This CDR3 is CASSLGSSPLHF. CDR3 DNA: TGTGCCAGCAGCTTGGGGAGCTCACCCCTCCACTTT. Full variable domain (outside the CDR3, taken from reference TRBV5-6 and TRBJ1-6): DAGVTQSPTHLIKTRGQQVTLRCSPKSGHDTVSWYQQALGQGPQFIFQYYEEEERQRGNFPDRFSGHQFPNYSSELNVNALLLGDSALYLCASSLGSSPLHFGNGTRLTVT.

This clonotype was picked up a small number of times. The rearrangement links TRBV20-1 to TRBJ2-1; possibly TRBD1 for D (5 bases). The length of the CDR3 is 15 residues. Germline CDR1 DFQATT, CDR2 SNEGSKA (reference sequence). The germline V and J ends were trimmed by 0 bases and 2 bases, with 11 bases remaining between them. CDR3 nucleotides: TGCAGTGCTAGAGATGGGGCGGTGGCCTACAATGAGCAGTTCTTC. Protein sequence: CSARDGAVAYNEQFF.

With regard to this clonotype: This may stem from a read error, because a much larger clone lies one nucleotide away. This sequence joins TRBV5-1 and TRBJ2-3, with 10 bases aligning to TRBD2. The CDR3 length is 16 residues. Germline loops: CDR1 SGHRS, CDR2 YFSETQ. V lost 4 bases to trimming and J lost 1 base; unmatched junction nucleotides: 6. This chain's CDR3 is CASSPRLAGGTDTQYF. The CDR3 nucleotides are TGCGCCAGCAGCCCTCGACTAGCGGGCGGCACAGATACGCAGTATTTT.

This clonotype appeared many times. The chain employs TRBV9 and TRBJ2-3, with TRBD2 identical over 9 bases. There are 16 residues in the CDR3. V gave up 0 bases and J gave up 3 bases; unmatched junction bases: 5. Germline CDR1 is SGDLS and CDR2 is YYNGEE. The CDR3 DNA sequence: TGTGCCAGCAGCGTAGAGGGCGGGAGGGCAACAGATACGCAGTATTTT. Its protein product is CASSVEGGRATDTQYF. Supplemented by reference TRBV9 and TRBJ2-3, the full variable domain reads DSGVTQTPKHLITATGQRVTLRCSPRSGDLSVYWYQQSLDQGLQFLIQYYNGEERAKGNILERFSAQQFPDLHSELNLSSLELGDSALYFCASSVEGGRATDTQYFGPGTRLTVL.

Comments on this clonotype: A much more abundant neighbour one base away suggests this may be a read error. The V and J genes are TRBV27 and TRBJ2-3; perhaps TRBD1 as D (5 bases). V dropped 5 bases and J dropped 2 bases, with 17 bases sitting between them. The CDR3 has 16 amino acids. In germline, CDR1 is MNHEY, CDR2 SMNVEV (reference sequence). DNA for the CDR3: TGTGCCAGCAGTGATCCCAGCAGGGAACTCACAGATACGCAGTATTTT. Its protein is CASSDPSRELTDTQYF.

This clonotype was seen a handful of times. V is TRBV4-1 and J is TRBJ2-1; TRBD2 aligns across 7 bases. There are 16 residues in the CDR3. Germline values: CDR1 MGHRA, CDR2 YSYEKL. Unmatched junction bases numbered 2, after V lost 0 bases and J lost 0 bases. CDR3 coding DNA: TGCGCCAGCAGCCAAGAGGGCGGGAGCTCCTACAATGAGCAGTTCTTC. Translation gives CASSQEGGSSYNEQFF.

The rearrangement links TRBV7-3 to TRBJ2-2; D is uncertain. Germline V gives CDR1 SGHTA, CDR2 FQGTGA. Trimming pared 3 bases from V and 2 bases from J, leaving 4 bases between. The CDR3 is 13 residues long. The CDR3 spells CASSFSNTGELFF. DNA of the CDR3: TGTGCCAGCAGCTTTAGCAACACCGGGGAGCTGTTTTTT.

The CDR3 region has the DNA TGTGCCAGCAGCGGACACAAGTCTAACTATGGCTACACCTTC. The encoded protein is CASSGHKSNYGYTF. V and J are TRBV10-3 and TRBJ1-2; D is possibly TRBD1 (5 bases). The V gene's germline CDR1 is ENHRY and CDR2 SYGVKD. V lost 10 bases to trimming and J lost 0 bases, with 15 bases between them. The CDR3 is made up of 14 amino acids.

About this clonotype itself: Just one base apart from a much larger clone, this may be a read error. The chain recombines TRBV20-1 with TRBJ2-5; 10 bases are a match to TRBD1. Losses at the gene ends were 6 bases for V and 5 bases for J; bases not matched to a gene: 12. The CDR3 contains 15 residues. The germline gives CDR1 DFQATT, CDR2 SNEGSKA (reference sequence). CDR3 bases: TGCAGTGCCGACAGGACAGGGGGGCCCGGGGAGACCCAGTACTTC. This encodes CSADRTGGPGETQYF.

Note on this clonotype: One base away lies a much larger clone, so this may be a sequencing read error. This chain connects TRBV10-3 to TRBJ2-3, with D hard to call. Per the germline V gene, CDR1 is ENHRY and CDR2 is SYGVKD. This CDR3 is 15 amino acids long. With 7 bases removed from V and 1 base from J, the gap between germline ends came to 15 bases. CDR3 DNA: TGTGCCATCAAAGAGAGGTATGACGGCACAGATACGCAGTATTTT. This codes for CAIKERYDGTDTQYF.

The rearrangement links TRBV27 to TRBJ2-1; no firm D call. Per germline, CDR1 MNHEY and CDR2 SMNVEV (reference sequence). This CDR3 region has 16 residues. The ends were cut back, 7 bases at V and 5 bases at J, with 21 bases in the middle. CDR3 nucleotides: TGTGCCAGCATTTCATTTCCCAGACTGGATCACAATGAGCAGTTCTTC. The encoded protein is CASISFPRLDHNEQFF.

This clonotype was seen many times. CDR3 DNA sequence: TGCGCCAGCAGCGCCCCTGCCTATGAGCAGTTCTTC. Amino acid sequence: CASSAPAYEQFF. The genes are TRBV5-1 and TRBJ2-1, with unresolved D. V lost 4 bases to trimming and J lost 8 bases, with 10 bases between them. The CDR3 is made up of 12 amino acids. Germline lookup yields CDR1 SGHRS and CDR2 YFSETQ. The full variable domain, in which reference TRBV5-1 and TRBJ2-1 provide the parts outside the CDR3, is KAGVTQTPRYLIKTRGQQVTLSCSPISGHRSVSWYQQTPGQGLQFLFEYFSETQRNKGNFPGRFSGRQFSNSRSEMNVSTLELGDSALYLCASSAPAYEQFFGPGTRLTVL.

This clonotype was counted many times. CDR3 in amino acids: CASSTTSVGVAEQFF. The CDR3 coding sequence is TGTGCCAGCAGTACCACTAGCGTGGGAGTAGCTGAGCAGTTCTTC. The gene calls are TRBV2 and TRBJ2-1, with TRBD2 identical over 7 bases. Germline V gene sequence: CDR1 SNHLY, CDR2 FYNNEI. V was pared by 5 bases and J by 9 bases, with 13 bases of the junction left unmatched. This CDR3 contains 15 residues.

At least ten counts were recorded for this clonotype. The chain employs TRBV28 and TRBJ2-1; TRBD1 matches at 9 bases. This CDR3 has 15 amino acids. The V and J ends lost 8 bases and 5 bases, in that order; junction bases with no gene match: 10. Germline lookup yields CDR1 MDHEN and CDR2 SYDVKM. CDR3 in amino acids: CASHQAGQGDNEQFF. The CDR3 nucleotides read TGTGCCAGCCACCAAGCGGGACAGGGAGACAATGAGCAGTTCTTC.

The table lists this clonotype with many counts. The gene calls are TRBV7-8 and TRBJ2-2, with no clear D. The CDR3 contains 12 residues. V shed 5 bases and J shed 6 bases, with 7 bases lying between them. Germline values: CDR1 SGHVS, CDR2 FQNEAQ. This CDR3 reads CASSRRAGELFF. For the CDR3, the DNA is TGTGCCAGCAGCCGAAGGGCCGGGGAGCTGTTTTTT.

This chain uses TRBV12-3 or TRBV12-4 with TRBJ1-3; D is undetermined. The V and J ends lost 10 bases and 0 bases respectively, with 16 bases between them. This CDR3 is 15 amino acids long. The CDR3 DNA follows: TGTGCCACCCTCTGGAGGGCTCCCTCTGGAAACACCATATATTTT. This sequence encodes CATLWRAPSGNTIYF.

This clonotype was detected ten times or more. Here the CDR3 reads CASNIPGQGVYHTEAFF. The CDR3, as DNA: TGTGCCAGCAACATACCGGGACAGGGGGTTTATCACACTGAAGCTTTCTTT. The chain links TRBV28 to TRBJ1-1; 11 bases line up with TRBD1. The CDR3 spans 17 residues. The V segment lost 7 bases and the J segment 3 bases; nucleotides outside the gene matches: 13. Germline lookup yields CDR1 MDHEN and CDR2 SYDVKM.

The rearrangement links TRBV20-1 to TRBJ1-2, with D maybe TRBD1 (5 bases). CDR3 length: 14 amino acids. Trimming removed 5 bases at V and 4 bases at J, with 17 bases between. In germline, CDR1 is DFQATT, CDR2 SNEGSKA (reference sequence). The CDR3 DNA follows: TGCAGTGCTCCCCCGGGCGGGGGAGGCTATGGCTACACCTTC. Protein: CSAPPGGGGYGYTF.

This clonotype showed up just a few times. The chain carries TRBV20-1 and TRBJ2-1; D is possibly TRBD2 (6 bases). The CDR3 sequence is 13 residues long. Germline-derived CDR1 and CDR2 are DFQATT and SNEGSKA (reference sequence). The V end was cut by 5 bases, the J end by 2 bases, with 10 bases between. CDR3 loop: CSAGRDPYNEQFF. CDR3 coding DNA: TGCAGTGCTGGGCGGGATCCCTACAATGAGCAGTTCTTC.

The chain carries TRBV20-1 and TRBJ2-5, with D tentatively TRBD2 (6 bases). This CDR3 comprises 13 residues. V dropped 3 bases and J dropped 6 bases, with 14 bases sitting between them. The germline V gene encodes CDR1 DFQATT and CDR2 SNEGSKA (reference sequence). The CDR3 sequence: CSASMRGGKTQYF. The DNA for the CDR3 is TGCAGTGCTAGTATGCGGGGCGGAAAGACCCAGTACTTC.

The chain is built from TRBV9 and TRBJ1-4; D is possibly TRBD1 (6 bases). Per the germline V gene, CDR1 is SGDLS and CDR2 is YYNGEE. With 4 bases removed from V and 5 bases from J, the gap between germline ends came to 15 bases. CDR3 length: 15 residues. The CDR3 loop reads CASSPGGGLNEKLFF. CDR3 DNA: TGTGCCAGCAGCCCCGGGGGGGGCCTGAATGAAAAACTGTTTTTT.

In its sample, this clonotype was seen many times. The chain is built from TRBV3-1 and TRBJ2-3, with 7 nucleotides matching TRBD2. The CDR3 covers 17 residues. With 4 bases clipped from V and 7 bases from J, the junction kept 17 bases outside the gene matches. Germline V lookup: CDR1 LGHDT, CDR2 YNNKEL (reference sequence). Here the CDR3 reads CASSPLVREGGTYTQYF. The CDR3 region has the DNA TGTGCCAGCAGCCCCTTGGTGAGGGAGGGTGGCACGTATACGCAGTATTTT.

Many counts were recorded for this clonotype. This sequence joins TRBV11-2 and TRBJ2-3; D could derive from TRBD1 or TRBD2 (6 bases each). Germline CDR1 reads SGHAT; CDR2 reads FQNNGV. The CDR3 is 16 amino acids. With 3 bases removed from V and 0 bases from J, the gap between germline ends came to 13 bases. This CDR3 reads CASSLEGGISTDTQYF. Written as DNA, the CDR3 is TGTGCCAGCAGCTTGGAGGGGGGTATTAGCACAGATACGCAGTATTTT.

This clonotype was detected many times. This rearrangement joins TRBV12-3 or TRBV12-4 to TRBJ1-2, with 7 bases that match TRBD1. V dropped 5 bases and J dropped 6; count of bases not matched to a gene: 12. The CDR3 covers 15 residues. DNA of the CDR3: TGTGCCAGCAGTCAGCGACAGGGAGCTTTCGATGGCTACACCTTC. It yields the protein CASSQRQGAFDGYTF.

This chain joins TRBV6-2 or TRBV6-3 and TRBJ1-4, with D possibly TRBD1 on 6 matching bases. CDR1 is MNHEY, CDR2 SVGEGT, per germline. The CDR3 runs to 16 residues. Trimming removed 8 bases from V and 4 bases from J, with 20 bases in between. The CDR3 protein is CASLGGGWVLNEKLFF. CDR3 sequence (DNA): TGTGCCAGCCTTGGGGGGGGCTGGGTACTTAATGAAAAACTGTTTTTT.

This clonotype was seen a handful of times. This chain links TRBV27 with TRBJ1-1, with TRBD1 identical over 10 bases. The CDR3 sequence is 16 residues long. From germline, CDR1 is MNHEY and CDR2 SMNVEV (reference sequence). Trimming removed 4 bases from V and 5 bases from J; junction bases left unmatched: 10. CDR3: CASSSGTGVVETEAFF. In DNA form, the CDR3 reads TGTGCCAGCAGTTCCGGGACAGGGGTGGTAGAAACTGAAGCTTTCTTT.

This clonotype occurred many times. Here the CDR3 DNA reads TGTGCCAGCCGCTTGTCCCGTAGCAATCAGCCCCAGCATTTT. It specifies CASRLSRSNQPQHF. The rearrangement joins TRBV2 to TRBJ1-5; D remains ambiguous. V was shortened by 8 bases and J by 0 bases, with 11 bases between the two germline ends. From germline, CDR1 is SNHLY and CDR2 FYNNEI. The CDR3 totals 14 residues. The full variable domain, in which reference TRBV2 and TRBJ1-5 provide the parts outside the CDR3, is EPEVTQTPSHQVTQMGQEVILRCVPISNHLYFYWYRQILGQKVEFLVSFYNNEISEKSEIFDDQFSVERPDGSNFTLKIRSTKLEDSAMYFCASRLSRSNQPQHFGDGTRLSIL.

The chain is built from TRBV13 and TRBJ2-1; D remains ambiguous. Germline lookup yields CDR1 PRHDT and CDR2 FYEKMQ (reference sequence). The CDR3 totals 15 residues. Deletions cut 6 bases from V and 0 bases from J, with 12 bases between. The CDR3 protein is CASSDRRLSYNEQFF. For the CDR3, the DNA is TGTGCCAGCAGTGATAGACGGCTCTCCTACAATGAGCAGTTCTTC.

Ten or more counts support this clonotype. The genes are TRBV28 and TRBJ2-7; D is perhaps TRBD2 (5 bases). Germline V gene sequence: CDR1 MDHEN, CDR2 SYDVKM. Trimming took 4 bases from V and 3 from J, leaving 13 bases between them. The CDR3 length is 14 residues. CDR3 region: CASSSPGEGYEQYF. The DNA of the CDR3 is TGTGCCAGCAGTTCCCCCGGTGAGGGCTACGAGCAGTACTTC.